This T cell receptor (beta chain) came from a study of blood T cell repertoires in COVID-19. Study summary: Specimens from acute and convalescent COVID-19 originated in the United States, Italy and Spain. The analysed material was cDNA or gDNA that came from T cells, B-cell-depleted T cells, or PBMCs.

Study processing details: Using reference gene primer amplification, nucleated cell counts were estimated. Libraries were prepared by immunoSEQ multiplex PCR; TCRdb keeps only in-frame clonotypes and omits some of them. The DNA was the basis for D and trimming; V, J and clone size are from that table. The sample lists 90,000 to 120,000 clones; approximately 88% were seen once. There are a few counts of this clone. Trimming shortened V by 3 bases and J by 0 bases, and 12 bases separated the two germline ends. The germline V gene encodes CDR1 LNHDA and CDR2 SQIVND (reference sequence). The CDR3 contains 15 residues.

This receptor was obtained from a human donor in a cohort sampled during active COVID-19. The gene calls are TRBV19 and TRBJ2-7; D is unclear. Sequenced sample: peripheral blood. The CDR3 spells CASSIRSFSSYEQYF. The CDR3 DNA follows: TGTGCCAGTAGTATCCGAAGTTTCAGCTCCTACGAGCAGTACTTC.